A single sample is the source of the 26 T cell receptor beta chains below, sequenced in a study of blood T cell repertoires in COVID-19. Measured with immunoSEQ multiplex PCR; TCRdb has only the in-frame clones, and not every one. Of fewer than 250,000 clones detected, 83% appear once; the ten largest clones hold about 2.5%. Sequenced input: peripheral blood. The receptors derive from a woman between 35 and 50 years old with active or convalescent COVID-19.

This sequence joins TRBV29-1 and TRBJ2-3; D possibly corresponds to TRBD1 (5 bases). This CDR3 contains 14 residues. The V gene's germline CDR1 is SQVTM and CDR2 ANQGSEA. V lost 5 bases and J lost 0, with 12 bases in between. Here the CDR3 reads CSVTPGYSTDTQYF. CDR3 nucleotides: TGCAGCGTTACCCCAGGGTATAGCACAGATACGCAGTATTTT.

The chain carries TRBV5-6 and TRBJ2-3, with D possibly TRBD2 on 6 matching bases. CDR1 SGHDT and CDR2 YYEEEE come from the germline V gene. The CDR3 is 17 amino acids. V lost 0 bases to trimming and J lost 5 bases, with 19 bases between them. CDR3 coding DNA: TGTGCCAGCAGCTTGGATCGGGGGATGCACATCGGAGATACGCAGTATTTT. It translates to CASSLDRGMHIGDTQYF.

This chain connects TRBV6-5 to TRBJ2-1; D may be TRBD2 (5 bases). Germline loops: CDR1 MNHEY, CDR2 SVGAGI. The V and J ends lost 0 bases and 4 bases respectively, with 7 bases between them. The CDR3 runs to 14 residues. CDR3 coding DNA: TGTGCCAGCAGTTACTCGAGCGGATACAATGAGCAGTTCTTC. Translation gives CASSYSSGYNEQFF.

The rearrangement uses TRBV4-2 and TRBJ2-7; 7 nucleotides line up with TRBD1. Germline loops: CDR1 LGHNA, CDR2 YNFKEQ. J lost 0 bases, V lost 3 bases, and 5 bases had no gene match. The length of the CDR3 is 15 residues. The CDR3 DNA is TGTGCCAGCAGCCACCCGGACAGGAGCTCCTACGAGCAGTACTTC. Translated: CASSHPDRSSYEQYF.

J is TRBJ2-4 and V is TRBV27; the match to TRBD1 covers 7 bases. This CDR3 spans 18 amino acids. Germline V gives CDR1 MNHEY, CDR2 SMNVEV (reference sequence). Trimming took 5 bases from V and 0 from J; bases not matched to a gene: 13. For the CDR3, the DNA is TGTGCCAGCAGTCCTACCACTGGGACAGTTAGAGCCAAAAACATTCAGTACTTC. It encodes CASSPTTGTVRAKNIQYF.

This chain links TRBV25-1 with TRBJ1-5; 10 nucleotides agree with TRBD1. Trimming took 7 bases from V and 4 from J; bases not matched to a gene: 4. From germline, CDR1 is MGHDK and CDR2 SYGVNS. The CDR3 covers 14 residues. The CDR3 is CASTGQGGNQPQHF. CDR3 sequence (DNA): TGTGCCAGCACTGGACAGGGGGGAAATCAGCCCCAGCATTTT.

This chain connects TRBV19 to TRBJ2-2, with 9 bases aligning to TRBD1. CDR1 and CDR2 (germline): LNHDA, SQIVND (reference sequence). The V gene end was trimmed by 9 bases and the J gene end by 4 bases; junction bases not matched to a gene: 9. This CDR3 contains 15 residues. CDR3 region: CASLQGAKGTGELFF. The DNA of the CDR3 is TGTGCCAGCCTACAGGGGGCGAAGGGCACCGGGGAGCTGTTTTTT.

V and J are TRBV5-1 and TRBJ2-7; 11 nucleotides line up with TRBD1. The ends lost 5 bases at V and 5 bases at J; junction bases unmatched: 3. There are 13 residues in the CDR3. Germline CDR1 and CDR2: SGHRS and YFSETQ. The CDR3 nucleotides are TGCGCCAGCAGGGACAGGGGGCTCGACGAGCAGTACTTC. Translation: CASRDRGLDEQYF.

The chain couples TRBV9 to TRBJ2-3; 14 bases line up with TRBD2. The CDR3 is made up of 16 amino acids. The trim removed 3 bases at V and 4 bases at J, leaving 4 bases unmatched. Germline-derived CDR1 and CDR2 are SGDLS and YYNGEE. As DNA, the CDR3 is TGTGCCAGCAGCGCGACTAGCGGGGGGGCTGCAGATACGCAGTATTTT. Protein: CASSATSGGAADTQYF. The whole variable domain, remainder taken from reference TRBV9 and TRBJ2-3, is DSGVTQTPKHLITATGQRVTLRCSPRSGDLSVYWYQQSLDQGLQFLIQYYNGEERAKGNILERFSAQQFPDLHSELNLSSLELGDSALYFCASSATSGGAADTQYFGPGTRLTVL.

This clone was recorded many times. The genes are TRBV29-1 and TRBJ1-2; maybe TRBD1 (5 bases). Trimming removed 0 bases at V and 5 bases at J, with 10 bases between. From germline, CDR1 is SQVTM and CDR2 ANQGSEA. This CDR3 has 13 residues. CDR3 coding DNA: TGCAGCGTTGAAGATCGGACAAGTTATGGCTACACCTTC. Protein sequence: CSVEDRTSYGYTF.

The V call is TRBV9, the J call TRBJ2-5, with TRBD1 matching over 9 bases. Germline loops: CDR1 SGDLS, CDR2 YYNGEE. This CDR3 contains 15 residues. The V gene end was trimmed by 2 bases and the J gene end by 5 bases; junction bases not matched to a gene: 7. CDR3 amino acids: CASSVGTGWLETQYF. CDR3 sequence (DNA): TGTGCCAGCAGCGTCGGGACAGGGTGGTTGGAGACCCAGTACTTC.

V and J are TRBV5-6 and TRBJ2-1; 10 bases are shared with TRBD2. Germline assignment: CDR1 SGHDT and CDR2 YYEEEE. With V trimmed by 4 bases and J by 2 bases, 9 bases remained unmatched. CDR3 size: 17 residues. This CDR3 is CASSLLLAGGPYNEQFF. CDR3 in DNA: TGTGCCAGCAGCCTACTCTTAGCGGGAGGCCCCTACAATGAGCAGTTCTTC.

The CDR3 DNA reads TGTGCCAGCAGCTTAGGACCGGGAGGCTATGAGCAGTTCTTC. It codes for CASSLGPGGYEQFF. The chain joins TRBV7-6 to TRBJ2-1; 7 bases line up with TRBD2. The V gene's germline CDR1 is SGHVS and CDR2 FNYEAQ. The CDR3 spans 14 residues. V shed 1 base, J shed 8 bases, and the junction held 5 bases outside the gene matches.

The V call is TRBV9, the J call TRBJ2-1; D may be TRBD2 (6 bases). CDR1 is SGDLS, CDR2 YYNGEE, per germline. V gave up 0 bases and J gave up 5 bases, with 15 bases separating them. The CDR3 length is 16 residues. CDR3 coding DNA: TGTGCCAGCAGCGTAGCTGGGGGGATTGGGGACAATGAGCAGTTCTTC. The encoded protein is CASSVAGGIGDNEQFF.

This chain links TRBV30 with TRBJ1-2, with 10 nucleotides matching TRBD1. The V gene's germline CDR1 is GTSNPN and CDR2 SVGIG (reference sequence). J gave up 0 bases and V 0 bases, and 4 bases lay outside the gene matches. The CDR3 is 16 amino acids. CDR3 in amino acids: CAWSVWGQGTNYGYTF. CDR3 nucleotide sequence: TGTGCCTGGAGTGTCTGGGGACAGGGGACTAACTATGGCTACACCTTC.

Written as DNA, the CDR3 is TGTGCCAGCGGGTCCCGGCGGGGGCGGGGAAACACCATATATTTT. This sequence encodes CASGSRRGRGNTIYF. This chain joins TRBV6-5 and TRBJ1-3, with D possibly TRBD1 on 6 matching bases. The CDR3 covers 15 residues. V lost 8 bases and J lost 4, with 18 bases in between. Germline V gene sequence: CDR1 MNHEY, CDR2 SVGAGI.

The table lists this clone with a count of one. V is TRBV7-9 and J is TRBJ1-2, with 9 bases that match TRBD1. The CDR3 is made up of 14 amino acids. After removal of 6 bases from V and 1 base from J, the junction contained 3 bases not matched to a gene. Germline V gives CDR1 SEHNR, CDR2 FQNEAQ (reference sequence). The CDR3 sequence is CASSDRGSNYGYTF. The DNA of the CDR3 is TGTGCCAGCAGTGACAGGGGGAGTAACTATGGCTACACCTTC.

The rearrangement joins TRBV13 to TRBJ1-1, with 8 bases that match TRBD1. The CDR3 totals 13 residues. Germline-derived CDR1 and CDR2 are PRHDT and FYEKMQ (reference sequence). V dropped 5 bases and J dropped 4; count of bases not matched to a gene: 3. Here the CDR3 reads CASSITGGTEAFF. CDR3 DNA: TGTGCCAGCAGCATAACAGGGGGCACTGAAGCTTTCTTT.

The chain has TRBV24-1 and TRBJ1-1, with TRBD1 identical over 8 bases. The germline V gene encodes CDR1 KGHDR and CDR2 SFDVKD. The CDR3 is 14 amino acids. After removal of 7 bases from V and 1 base from J, the junction contained 4 bases not matched to a gene. The CDR3 DNA is TGTGCCACCAGGGACAGGGAATGGAACACTGAAGCTTTCTTT. Its translation is CATRDREWNTEAFF.

The chain is built from TRBV18 and TRBJ2-3; 8 nucleotides line up with TRBD1. Losses at the gene ends were 6 bases for V and 5 bases for J; bases not matched to a gene: 7. Germline V gene data show CDR1 as KGHSH and CDR2 as LQKENI. The CDR3 extends over 14 amino acids. Here the CDR3 reads CASSPGQARDTQYF. CDR3 nucleotide sequence: TGTGCCAGCTCCCCGGGACAGGCCCGAGATACGCAGTATTTT.

The gene calls are TRBV4-3 and TRBJ2-1, with 8 bases matching TRBD2. The germline CDR1 and CDR2 sequences are LGHNA and YSLEER. This CDR3 has 17 amino acids. The ends lost 3 bases at V and 2 bases at J; junction bases unmatched: 9. As DNA, the CDR3 is TGCGCCAGCAGCCATCATCCCGGGACTAGTACCTACAATGAGCAGTTCTTC. Translating it yields CASSHHPGTSTYNEQFF.

V gene TRBV25-1 combines with J gene TRBJ1-1, with a weak D call TRBD1 (6 bases). With 1 base removed from V and 1 base from J, the gap between germline ends came to 13 bases. This CDR3 contains 16 residues. Germline CDR1 reads MGHDK; CDR2 reads SYGVNS. CDR3 nucleotide sequence: TGTGCCAGCAGTGAATCCCCCCCGGGACAGAACACTGAAGCTTTCTTT. Its protein product is CASSESPPGQNTEAFF.

The CDR3 DNA is TGTGCCAGCAGCTTAGATGGTATGGGGCTGGACACTGAAGCTTTCTTT. Translating it yields CASSLDGMGLDTEAFF. The chain joins TRBV7-2 to TRBJ1-1; D possibly corresponds to TRBD1 (5 bases). Germline CDR1 is SGHTA and CDR2 is FQGNSA. The CDR3 runs to 16 residues. V lost 1 base to trimming and J lost 3 bases, with 15 bases between them.

The chain uses TRBV7-9 and TRBJ1-2; D gene ambiguous. From germline, CDR1 is SEHNR and CDR2 FQNEAQ (reference sequence). This CDR3 has 14 residues. The V end was cut by 6 bases, the J end by 4 bases, with 15 bases between. The CDR3 DNA reads TGTGCCAGCAGGGAGGGTGGAGGGATCTATGGCTACACCTTC. It specifies CASREGGGIYGYTF.

This chain connects TRBV2 to TRBJ1-3, with 9 bases matching TRBD1. Germline V gene sequence: CDR1 SNHLY, CDR2 FYNNEI. This CDR3 is 16 amino acids long. J gave up 2 bases and V 3 bases, and 5 bases lay outside the gene matches. For the CDR3, the DNA is TGTGCCAGCAGTGATGGGGACAGGGCGGCTGGAAACACCATATATTTT. Encoded protein: CASSDGDRAAGNTIYF. Drawing the rest from reference TRBV2 and TRBJ1-3, the complete variable domain is EPEVTQTPSHQVTQMGQEVILRCVPISNHLYFYWYRQILGQKVEFLVSFYNNEISEKSEIFDDQFSVERPDGSNFTLKIRSTKLEDSAMYFCASSDGDRAAGNTIYFGEGSWLTVV.

The chain employs TRBV6-2 or TRBV6-3 and TRBJ2-1; 9 bases match TRBD2. V lost 2 bases and J lost 7; bases outside the gene matches: 6. The CDR3 is 15 amino acids. The germline V gene has CDR1 MNHEY and CDR2 SVGEGT. The CDR3 DNA reads as TGTGCCAGCAGTTACGCGAGCGGGGGGACGAATGAGCAGTTCTTC. Protein product: CASSYASGGTNEQFF.